The clone carrying this T cell receptor (beta chain) has more than one count but fewer than ten. One entry per CDR3 protein, called by TCRdb with MiXCR from the 5' RACE reads. Counted here are 400,000 or so distinct CDR3 sequences, 20% to 25% occurring once; the ten biggest clones make up around 13%. This entry comes from a study of T-cell memory formation after mild COVID-19. Study overall: TCR clusters were mostly confined to one donor each.

The sample taken for sequencing was PBMCs or a T cell subset sorted from them (not recorded which). The clonotype comes from an adult woman who had mild COVID-19 (a few samples of this study predate the infection). Cell type and time point are not known.

This chain's CDR3 is CASSLGASQETQYF. The CDR3 region has the DNA TGTGCCAGCAGCTTAGGTGCCTCCCAAGAGACCCAGTACTTC. The V gene is TRBV7-2, the J gene TRBJ2-5; D not certain. V dropped 1 base and J dropped 1 base, with 7 bases sitting between them. The germline V gene encodes CDR1 SGHTA and CDR2 FQGNSA. The CDR3 totals 14 residues.